A selection of T cell receptor beta chains follows, all from one sample in a study of blood T cell repertoires in COVID-19. Repertoires were generated with immunoSEQ multiplex PCR, while TCRdb's copy carries only in-frame clones and drops some. The repertoire holds over 200,000 clones, 83% seen once, with 1.3% in the top ten. Material for sequencing was peripheral blood. The receptors originated from a woman aged 25-40 years with COVID-19, enrolled during active disease. Both conserved end residues are part of each CDR3. Fields, in order: clone size, V gene, J gene, CDR3 protein. Some rows mark clone size as missing; the rest say once, few, many or name a class of expanded clone.

size: NA; V: TRBV19; J: TRBJ1-6; CDR3: CASSKGPLNSPLHF
size: NA; V: TRBV19; J: TRBJ1-1; CDR3: CASSIKGGTNTEAFF
size: NA; V: TRBV19; J: TRBJ2-2; CDR3: CASGTPGTGELFF
size: NA; V: TRBV9; J: TRBJ1-3; CDR3: CASSVGQGGNTIYF
size: NA; V: TRBV30; J: TRBJ2-7; CDR3: CAWSSGTYEQYF
size: NA; V: TRBV5-1; J: TRBJ1-2; CDR3: CASSSTGVRGYTF
size: NA; V: TRBV6-5; J: TRBJ2-7; CDR3: CASSSPMRQGAREQYF
size: NA; V: TRBV18; J: TRBJ2-5; CDR3: CASSPRSEGLGETQYF
size: few; V: TRBV6-1; J: TRBJ1-5; CDR3: CASSDSVYSNQPQHF
size: NA; V: TRBV27; J: TRBJ1-2; CDR3: CASSIGQGMSYGYTF
size: NA; V: TRBV19; J: TRBJ1-6; CDR3: CASSPSFYNSPLHF
size: NA; V: TRBV6-5; J: TRBJ1-5; CDR3: CASSPQWRAQPQHF
size: NA; V: TRBV12-5; J: TRBJ2-1; CDR3: CASGQTGDNEQFF
size: NA; V: TRBV19; J: TRBJ2-2; CDR3: CASSWGTANTGELFF
size: NA; V: TRBV6-2/TRBV6-3; J: TRBJ1-2; CDR3: CASSYVADYGYTF
size: NA; V: TRBV29-1; J: TRBJ2-7; CDR3: CSGALGQGASDEQYF
size: NA; V: TRBV7-9; J: TRBJ1-6; CDR3: CASSLPGQGGSPLHF
size: NA; V: TRBV19; J: TRBJ2-3; CDR3: CASSPLAGNTDTQYF
size: NA; V: TRBV9; J: TRBJ2-3; CDR3: CASSMGQGSTDTQYF
size: NA; V: TRBV11-1; J: TRBJ1-1; CDR3: CASSFEDRAAFF
size: NA; V: TRBV18; J: TRBJ1-1; CDR3: CASSRETGQNTEAFF
size: NA; V: TRBV11-3; J: TRBJ2-1; CDR3: CASSKAGVNSNEQFF
size: NA; V: TRBV7-8; J: TRBJ1-5; CDR3: CASSLLGAPQHF
size: NA; V: TRBV9; J: TRBJ2-7; CDR3: CASSVSDIPYEQYF